The clone carrying this T cell receptor (beta chain) came up a few times. This entry is derived from a study of identical twins. The CDR3 contains 15 residues. The V end was cut by 0 bases, the J end by 3 bases, with 13 bases between. Each CDR3 protein gets one entry after TCRdb re-called the 5' RACE reads with MiXCR. The sample lists 750,000 to 950,000 distinct CDR3 sequences; roughly an eighth were seen once. These same records also appear under a second study, on yellow fever vaccine responses in identical twins.

The chain has TRBV5-7 and TRBJ2-7, with a possible D match to TRBD2 (6 bases). TRBV5-7 counts as an open reading frame of uncertain function. Material: PBMCs. This clonotype was sampled from a woman aged 18-29 years in good health. CDR3 coding DNA: TGTGCCAGCAGCTTGGGGACTACCACTTACTACGAGCAGTACTTC. Its translation: CASSLGTTTYYEQYF.